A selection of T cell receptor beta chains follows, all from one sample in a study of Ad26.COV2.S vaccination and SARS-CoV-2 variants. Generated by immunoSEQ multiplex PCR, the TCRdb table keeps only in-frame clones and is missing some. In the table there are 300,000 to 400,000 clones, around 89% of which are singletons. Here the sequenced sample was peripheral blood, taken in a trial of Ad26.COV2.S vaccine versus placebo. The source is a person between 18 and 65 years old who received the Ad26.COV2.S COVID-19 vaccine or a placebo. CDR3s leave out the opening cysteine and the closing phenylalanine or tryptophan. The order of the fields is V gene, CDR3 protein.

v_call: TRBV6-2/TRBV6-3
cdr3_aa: ASSYTGAGEQY

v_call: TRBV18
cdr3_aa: ASSPMNGPEAF

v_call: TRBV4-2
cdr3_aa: ASSQDRTIYEQY

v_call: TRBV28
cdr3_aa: ASTDLRTVEYGYT

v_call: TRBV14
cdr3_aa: ASSRFRGASTEAF

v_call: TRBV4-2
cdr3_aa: ASSQEMSPKLSYEQY

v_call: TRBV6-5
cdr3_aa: ASRSRASEAF

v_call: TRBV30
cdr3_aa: AWRYGGSSYNSPLH

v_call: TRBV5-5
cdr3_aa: ASSIAEETQY

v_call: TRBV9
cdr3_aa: ASSVARGPTEAF

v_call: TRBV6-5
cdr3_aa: ASSYERQLNTEAF

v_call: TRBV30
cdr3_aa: AWTPLEGQYEQY

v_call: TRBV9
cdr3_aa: ASSGGVFQGATDTQY

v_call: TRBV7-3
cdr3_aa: ASTYRLGEPLH

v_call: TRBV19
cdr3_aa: ASSIGEGISNQPQH

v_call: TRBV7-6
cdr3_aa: ASSSIGHSGNSYEQY

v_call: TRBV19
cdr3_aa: ASSIPPTGIGTGELF

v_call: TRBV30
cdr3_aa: AWSVITPSTDTQY

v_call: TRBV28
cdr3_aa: ASSDPRGEAF

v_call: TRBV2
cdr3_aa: ASSEAGLDTRYGYT

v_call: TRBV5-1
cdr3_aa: ASSPGTSGMVDTQY

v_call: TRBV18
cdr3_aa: ASSPTRSVQGLAYGYT

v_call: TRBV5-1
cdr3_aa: ASSTGTGSYEQY

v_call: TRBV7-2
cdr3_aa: ASSLSGGNQPQH

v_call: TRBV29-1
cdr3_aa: SVVRLYEQY

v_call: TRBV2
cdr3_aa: ASSEGRVGTQY

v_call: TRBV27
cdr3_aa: ASSLLFSYNEQF

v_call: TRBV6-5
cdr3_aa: ASSSLSPSRETQY